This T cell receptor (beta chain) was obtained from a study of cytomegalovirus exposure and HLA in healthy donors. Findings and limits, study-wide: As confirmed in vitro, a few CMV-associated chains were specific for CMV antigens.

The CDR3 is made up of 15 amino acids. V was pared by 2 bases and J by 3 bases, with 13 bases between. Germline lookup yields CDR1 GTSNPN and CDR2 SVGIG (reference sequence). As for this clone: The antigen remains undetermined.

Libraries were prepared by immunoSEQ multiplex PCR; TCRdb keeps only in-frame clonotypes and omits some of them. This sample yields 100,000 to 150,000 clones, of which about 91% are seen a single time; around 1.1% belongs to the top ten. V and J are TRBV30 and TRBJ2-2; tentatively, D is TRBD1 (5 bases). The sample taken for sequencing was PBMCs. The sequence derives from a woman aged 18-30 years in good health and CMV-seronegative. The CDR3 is CAWSSVGADTGELFF. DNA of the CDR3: TGTGCCTGGAGTTCGGTAGGGGCGGACACCGGGGAGCTGTTTTTT.